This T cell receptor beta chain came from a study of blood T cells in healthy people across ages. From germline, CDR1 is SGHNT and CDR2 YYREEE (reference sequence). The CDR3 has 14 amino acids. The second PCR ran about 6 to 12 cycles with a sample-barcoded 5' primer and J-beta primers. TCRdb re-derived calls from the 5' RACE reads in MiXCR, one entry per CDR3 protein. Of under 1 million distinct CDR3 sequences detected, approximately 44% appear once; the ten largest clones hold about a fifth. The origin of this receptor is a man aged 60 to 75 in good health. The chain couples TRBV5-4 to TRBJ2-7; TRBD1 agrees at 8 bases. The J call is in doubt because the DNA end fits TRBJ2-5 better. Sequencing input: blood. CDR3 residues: CASSEPGQVKTQYF. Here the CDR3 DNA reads TGTGCCAGCAGCGAACCGGGACAGGTGAAGACCCAGTACTTC.